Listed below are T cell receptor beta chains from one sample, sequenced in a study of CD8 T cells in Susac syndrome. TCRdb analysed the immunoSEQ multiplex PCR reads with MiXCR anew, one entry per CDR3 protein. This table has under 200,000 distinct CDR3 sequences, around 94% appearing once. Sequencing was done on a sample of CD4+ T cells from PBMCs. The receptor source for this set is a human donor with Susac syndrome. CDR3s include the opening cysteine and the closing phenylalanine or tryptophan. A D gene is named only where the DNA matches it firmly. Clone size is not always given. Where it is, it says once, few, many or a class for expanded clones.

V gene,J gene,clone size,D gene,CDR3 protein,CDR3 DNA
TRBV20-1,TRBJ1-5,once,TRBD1,CSARETGAQPQHF,TGCAGTGCTAGAGAGACAGGGGCCCAGCCCCAGCATTTT
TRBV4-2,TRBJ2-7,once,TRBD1,CASSKDRDRVSYEQYF,TGTGCCAGCAGCAAGGACCGGGACAGGGTCTCCTACGAGCAGTACTTC
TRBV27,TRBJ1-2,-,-,CASSFSTGDGYTF,TGTGCCAGCAGTTTTAGTACAGGAGATGGCTACACCTTC
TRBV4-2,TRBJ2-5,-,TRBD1,CASSQASSQGETQYF,TGTGCCAGCAGCCAAGCAAGTTCACAGGGGGAGACCCAGTACTTC
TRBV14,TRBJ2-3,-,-,CASSPFVRRDTQYF,TGTGCCAGCAGCCCATTTGTTAGGCGGGATACGCAGTATTTT
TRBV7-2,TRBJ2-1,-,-,CASSLQFGSNEQFF,TGTGCCAGCAGCTTACAATTTGGCTCCAATGAGCAGTTCTTC
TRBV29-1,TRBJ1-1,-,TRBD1,CSVRQGGNTEAFF,TGCAGCGTTCGACAGGGGGGGAACACTGAAGCTTTCTTT
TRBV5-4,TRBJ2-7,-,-,CALQTGLASYEQYF,TGTGCCCTTCAGACAGGCCTTGCCTCCTACGAGCAGTACTTC
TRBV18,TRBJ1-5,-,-,CASSPTQQGSQPQHF,TGTGCCAGCTCACCAACTCAACAGGGTAGTCAGCCCCAGCATTTT
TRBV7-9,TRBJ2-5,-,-,CASSLGWNQETQYF,TGTGCCAGCAGCTTAGGCTGGAACCAGGAGACCCAGTACTTC
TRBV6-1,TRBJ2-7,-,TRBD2,CASSLKGTSGGQSPYEQYF,TGTGCCAGCAGCCTCAAGGGGACTAGCGGGGGCCAATCCCCCTACGAGCAGTACTTC
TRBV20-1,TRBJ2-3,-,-,CSAGGAGSTDTQYF,TGCAGTGCTGGCGGGGCGGGGAGCACAGATACGCAGTATTTT
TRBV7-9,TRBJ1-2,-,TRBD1,CASSFGGQGFYGYTF,TGTGCCAGCAGCTTCGGGGGACAGGGATTCTATGGCTACACCTTC
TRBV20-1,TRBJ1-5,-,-,CSARDGVEPQHF,TGCAGTGCTCGGGACGGCGTAGAACCCCAGCATTTT
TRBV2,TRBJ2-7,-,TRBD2,CASSGLAGTYEQYF,TGTGCCAGCAGTGGACTAGCGGGGACCTACGAGCAGTACTTC
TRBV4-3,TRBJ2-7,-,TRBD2,CASSQGTSGGIDEQYF,TGCGCCAGCAGCCAGGGGACTAGCGGGGGGATCGACGAGCAGTACTTC
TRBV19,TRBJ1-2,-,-,CASSSRGNYGYTF,TGTGCCAGTAGCAGCCGGGGCAACTATGGCTACACCTTC
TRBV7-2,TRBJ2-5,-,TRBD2,CASSLSGRGEETQYF,TGTGCCAGCAGCTTATCCGGGAGGGGTGAAGAGACCCAGTACTTC
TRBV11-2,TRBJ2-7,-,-,CASSLIWGNAGATSSYEQYF,TGTGCCAGCAGCTTAATATGGGGTAATGCGGGGGCCACCTCCTCCTACGAGCAGTACTTC
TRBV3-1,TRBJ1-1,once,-,CASSPRAGGEAFF,TGTGCCAGCAGCCCCCGGGCAGGCGGTGAAGCTTTCTTT
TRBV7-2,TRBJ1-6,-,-,CASSLQGSSPLHF,TGTGCCAGCAGCTTACAGGGGAGTTCACCCCTCCACTTT
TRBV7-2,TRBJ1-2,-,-,CASSSDRYGYTF,TGTGCCAGCAGCTCGGACAGATATGGCTACACCTTC
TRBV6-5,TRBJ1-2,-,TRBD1,CASSSGQGIYGYTF,TGTGCCAGCAGTTCGGGACAGGGCATTTATGGCTACACCTTC
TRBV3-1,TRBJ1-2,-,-,CASSQESQSLYGYTF,TGTGCCAGCAGCCAAGAGTCACAATCCCTCTATGGCTACACCTTC
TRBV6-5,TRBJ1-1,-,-,CASSQGGGEAFF,TGTGCCAGCAGTCAAGGAGGGGGGGAAGCTTTCTTT
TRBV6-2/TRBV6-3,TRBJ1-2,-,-,CASRPSGGYGYTF,TGTGCCAGCAGACCTAGTGGAGGCTATGGCTACACCTTC
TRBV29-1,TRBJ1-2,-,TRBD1,CSVDPQGVAAGYTF,TGCAGCGTTGACCCTCAGGGGGTGGCAGCTGGCTACACCTTC